Listed below are T cell receptor beta chains from one sample, sequenced in a study of blood T cell repertoires in COVID-19. The table came from immunoSEQ multiplex PCR; TCRdb's copy has only in-frame clones and leaves some out. This table holds approximately 140,000 clones, about 85% found once. The specimen was peripheral blood. The receptors derive from a woman aged 55-70 years with active or convalescent COVID-19. The CDR3 runs from the conserved cysteine through the conserved F or W. The D gene is left open where the match is weak.

J gene: TRBJ1-1; D gene: TRBD1; V gene: TRBV18; CDR3 protein: CASSAGTGNTEAFF
J gene: TRBJ2-1; D gene: TRBD2; V gene: TRBV19; CDR3 protein: CASSIPLAGERKFF
J gene: TRBJ1-1; D gene: -; V gene: TRBV18; CDR3 protein: CASSPQRGTEAFF
J gene: TRBJ2-7; D gene: -; V gene: TRBV9; CDR3 protein: CASSVRSASSYEQYF
J gene: TRBJ1-2; D gene: -; V gene: TRBV6-5; CDR3 protein: CASSYSEGDNYGYTF
J gene: TRBJ1-4; D gene: -; V gene: TRBV6-1; CDR3 protein: CASSEGGVREKLFF
J gene: TRBJ1-1; D gene: -; V gene: TRBV19; CDR3 protein: CASSIAVRAAEAFF
J gene: TRBJ2-2; D gene: -; V gene: TRBV5-1; CDR3 protein: CASSLEGGGELFF
J gene: TRBJ1-2; D gene: TRBD1; V gene: TRBV7-8; CDR3 protein: CASSSRGQGANYGYTF
J gene: TRBJ2-7; D gene: -; V gene: TRBV18; CDR3 protein: CASSQDKSGYEQYF
J gene: TRBJ2-3; D gene: -; V gene: TRBV5-1; CDR3 protein: CASRPAISTDTQYF
J gene: TRBJ1-6; D gene: -; V gene: TRBV7-3; CDR3 protein: CASSFEPAGNNSPLHF
J gene: TRBJ2-5; D gene: -; V gene: TRBV24-1; CDR3 protein: CATSDGAVTETQYF
J gene: TRBJ2-5; D gene: TRBD1; V gene: TRBV18; CDR3 protein: CASSPGQVETQYF
J gene: TRBJ1-2; D gene: -; V gene: TRBV19; CDR3 protein: CASSLGRENYGYTF
J gene: TRBJ1-1; D gene: TRBD1; V gene: TRBV15; CDR3 protein: CATSRGGGRNMNTEAFF
J gene: TRBJ2-7; D gene: TRBD2; V gene: TRBV4-1; CDR3 protein: CASSLGLAGPRGSYEQYF
J gene: TRBJ2-2; D gene: -; V gene: TRBV3-1/TRBV3-2; CDR3 protein: CASSQGASTGELFF
J gene: TRBJ1-4; D gene: -; V gene: TRBV2; CDR3 protein: CASSEVSRREEKLFF
J gene: TRBJ1-6; D gene: -; V gene: TRBV18; CDR3 protein: CASSLGWSEVALHF
J gene: TRBJ2-7; D gene: -; V gene: TRBV3-1/TRBV3-2; CDR3 protein: CASSQDSRSFREQYF
J gene: TRBJ2-7; D gene: -; V gene: TRBV4-1; CDR3 protein: CASSQAPSDTYEQYF
J gene: TRBJ2-1; D gene: -; V gene: TRBV10-1; CDR3 protein: CASPDRRYNEQFF
J gene: TRBJ2-7; D gene: -; V gene: TRBV12-3/TRBV12-4; CDR3 protein: CASSTNQYEQYF
J gene: TRBJ1-2; D gene: -; V gene: TRBV6-5; CDR3 protein: CASSPGARGYTF
J gene: TRBJ2-2; D gene: TRBD2; V gene: TRBV11-2; CDR3 protein: CASSFPGGTGELFF
J gene: TRBJ1-1; D gene: TRBD1; V gene: TRBV18; CDR3 protein: CASSRPEGAGTEAFF
J gene: TRBJ2-2; D gene: -; V gene: TRBV18; CDR3 protein: CASSLSVAGELFF
J gene: TRBJ2-5; D gene: -; V gene: TRBV3-1/TRBV3-2; CDR3 protein: CASSQDPSTGPQETQYF